The 27 T cell receptor beta chains given below trace back to one sample, sequenced in a study of T cell responses to AZD1222 COVID-19 vaccine. Generated by immunoSEQ multiplex PCR, the TCRdb table keeps only in-frame clones and is missing some. Of 120,000 to 150,000 clones in the sample, 89% were seen once. The sample here was peripheral blood, taken 28 days after the second AZD1222 dose. Receptor source: an adult who received the AZD1222 COVID-19 vaccine.

This clone was counted a few times. The V call is TRBV28, the J call TRBJ1-2; TRBD1 matches 8 bases. Germline lookup yields CDR1 MDHEN and CDR2 SYDVKM. V lost 5 bases and J lost 4; bases outside the gene matches: 9. This CDR3 is 15 amino acids long. The CDR3 bases are TGTGCCAGCAGTAACCTCAGGGGGCCAGGCTATGGCTACACCTTC. Its translation is CASSNLRGPGYGYTF.

As DNA, the CDR3 is TGTGCCTGGAGTGTAGTATGGCAACTTGCAACTAATGAAAAACTGTTTTTT. Translation gives CAWSVVWQLATNEKLFF. The chain employs TRBV30 and TRBJ1-4; D not resolved. The CDR3 runs 17 residues. Germline V gene sequence: CDR1 GTSNPN, CDR2 SVGIG (reference sequence). Trimming shortened V by 0 bases and J by 0 bases, and 14 bases separated the two germline ends.

The rearrangement uses TRBV7-8 and TRBJ1-1, with D hard to call. CDR3 size: 11 residues. The ends were cut back, 5 bases at V and 11 bases at J, with 12 bases in the middle. In germline, CDR1 is SGHVS, CDR2 FQNEAQ. The chain's CDR3 is CASSPDVLAFF. Here the CDR3 DNA reads TGTGCCAGCAGCCCTGACGTATTGGCTTTCTTT.

The rearrangement joins TRBV4-1 to TRBJ1-2; D is ambiguous. V was pared by 6 bases and J by 9 bases, with 14 bases between. The CDR3 consists of 12 residues. The V gene's germline CDR1 is MGHRA and CDR2 YSYEKL. CDR3 sequence reads: CASRFSGGSYTF. In DNA form, the CDR3 reads TGCGCCAGCAGGTTCAGCGGAGGGAGCTACACCTTC.

The gene calls are TRBV3-1 (or the pseudogene TRBV3-2) and TRBJ1-1, with no clear D. V was trimmed by 0 bases and J by 4 bases, leaving 12 bases between them. This CDR3 comprises 15 residues. CDR1 is LGHDT, CDR2 YNNKEL, per germline (reference sequence). Here the CDR3 reads CASSQDISETTEAFF. DNA of the CDR3: TGTGCCAGCAGCCAAGATATATCCGAGACCACTGAAGCTTTCTTT.

The CDR3 loop reads CASSLAKEETQYF. The CDR3 nucleotides are TGTGCCAGCAGCTTAGCGAAGGAGGAGACCCAGTACTTC. This rearrangement joins TRBV7-9 to TRBJ2-5; no firm D call. In germline, CDR1 is SEHNR, CDR2 FQNEAQ (reference sequence). The CDR3 runs to 13 residues. Between the trimmed V and J ends, which lost 0 bases and 5 bases, there was a span of 7 bases.

The V call is TRBV6-6, the J call TRBJ2-6; 8 bases map to TRBD1. The germline gives CDR1 MNHNY, CDR2 SVGAGI (reference sequence). The trim removed 6 bases at V and 0 bases at J, leaving 19 bases unmatched. The CDR3 sequence is 21 residues long. CDR3 sequence reads: CASSLRGRFGSGDSGANVLTF. CDR3 sequence (DNA): TGTGCCAGCAGCCTCAGGGGGCGCTTCGGAAGCGGAGACTCTGGGGCCAACGTCCTGACTTTC.

V usage is TRBV14 and J usage is TRBJ1-5; D unresolved. The germline V and J ends were trimmed by 5 bases and 4 bases, with 9 bases remaining between them. CDR3 length: 13 residues. The V gene's germline CDR1 is SGHDN and CDR2 FVKESK. The CDR3 loop is CASSEGGNQPQHF. The CDR3 bases are TGTGCCAGCAGCGAGGGAGGGAATCAGCCCCAGCATTTT. Full variable domain (remainder filled in from reference TRBV14 and TRBJ1-5): EAGVTQFPSHSVIEKGQTVTLRCDPISGHDNLYWYRRVMGKEIKFLLHFVKESKQDESGMPNNRFLAERTGGTYSTLKVQPAELEDSGVYFCASSEGGNQPQHFGDGTRLSIL.

This rearrangement joins TRBV15 to TRBJ2-5; weak D call: TRBD2 (6 bases). V was cut by 0 bases and J by 1 base, with 15 bases left in between. The CDR3 runs 17 residues. Per the germline V gene, CDR1 is LNHNV and CDR2 is YYDKDF (reference sequence). The CDR3 nucleotides read TGTGCCACCAGCAGAGAGCCGTCTGGGCGGGGCCAAGAGACCCAGTACTTC. Its protein is CATSREPSGRGQETQYF.

The chain carries TRBV15 and TRBJ2-2; maybe TRBD1 (6 bases). Trimming took off 8 bases at V and 3 bases at J, with 16 bases between the two ends. The length of the CDR3 is 15 residues. In germline, CDR1 is LNHNV, CDR2 YYDKDF (reference sequence). The CDR3 coding sequence is TGTGCCACCCGAAACACAGGGTTTGACACCGGGGAGCTGTTTTTT. Translating gives CATRNTGFDTGELFF.

The rearrangement links TRBV11-3 to TRBJ1-2, with TRBD1 identical over 12 bases. The germline CDR1 and CDR2 sequences are SGHNT and YENEEA. With 7 bases clipped from V and 4 bases from J, the junction kept 10 bases outside the gene matches. This CDR3 has 16 amino acids. The CDR3: CASTSGTGGAFYGYTF. CDR3 in DNA: TGTGCCAGCACCTCTGGGACAGGGGGCGCGTTCTATGGCTACACCTTC.

This clone was observed a single time. V and J are TRBV5-4 and TRBJ1-1; 7 bases are shared with TRBD1. The V segment lost 0 bases and the J segment 5 bases; nucleotides outside the gene matches: 10. Per germline, CDR1 SGHNT and CDR2 YYREEE (reference sequence). CDR3 length equals 16 residues. The CDR3 sequence is CASSLGETGWDTEAFF. The CDR3 DNA sequence: TGTGCCAGCAGCTTGGGGGAGACAGGGTGGGATACTGAAGCTTTCTTT.

J is TRBJ2-7 and V is TRBV5-1; the match to TRBD2 covers 9 bases. V lost 2 bases to trimming and J lost 0 bases; unmatched junction nucleotides: 3. Germline CDR1 SGHRS, CDR2 YFSETQ. The CDR3 extends over 15 amino acids. CDR3 sequence: CASSLISGGSYEQYF. The DNA for the CDR3 is TGCGCCAGCAGCTTAATTAGCGGGGGCTCCTACGAGCAGTACTTC. The variable domain in full, with the rest retrieved from reference TRBV5-1 and TRBJ2-7, is KAGVTQTPRYLIKTRGQQVTLSCSPISGHRSVSWYQQTPGQGLQFLFEYFSETQRNKGNFPGRFSGRQFSNSRSEMNVSTLELGDSALYLCASSLISGGSYEQYFGPGTRLTVT.

V gene TRBV7-6 combines with J gene TRBJ1-3, with D uncertain. V lost 6 bases, J lost 4 bases, and 4 bases lay in between. Germline CDR1 and CDR2: SGHVS and FNYEAQ. This CDR3 comprises 11 residues. The CDR3 spells CASSQGNTIYF. As DNA, the CDR3 is TGTGCCAGCAGTCAGGGAAACACCATATATTTT.

V and J are TRBV7-9 and TRBJ2-7; D tentatively reads TRBD1 or TRBD2 (6 bases each). The V gene's germline CDR1 is SEHNR and CDR2 FQNEAQ (reference sequence). This CDR3 has 16 amino acids. V lost 1 base, J lost 0 bases, and 13 bases lay in between. This chain's CDR3 is CASSLGRGESSYEQYF. The CDR3, as DNA: TGTGCCAGCAGCTTAGGGAGGGGGGAAAGCTCCTACGAGCAGTACTTC.

The rearrangement links TRBV3-1 (or the pseudogene TRBV3-2) to TRBJ2-5, with 10 bases fitting TRBD1. Trimming cost V 0 bases and J 3 bases; bases outside gene matches: 10. This CDR3 contains 18 residues. Germline CDR1 reads LGHDT; CDR2 reads YNNKEL (reference sequence). The CDR3 loop is CASSQDWTGGTSKETQYF. The CDR3, as DNA: TGTGCCAGCAGCCAAGATTGGACAGGGGGGACTTCCAAAGAGACCCAGTACTTC.

This rearrangement joins TRBV12-5 to TRBJ1-3, with D possibly matching TRBD1 (5 bases). Germline V gene sequence: CDR1 LGHNT, CDR2 FRNRAP. The CDR3 spans 12 residues. CDR3 nucleotides: TGTGGTCATCGGGACGGAAGAAACACCATATATTTT. This encodes CGHRDGRNTIYF.

This clone has more than one count but fewer than ten. The V call is TRBV28, the J call TRBJ1-6; D is unclear. The CDR3 covers 14 residues. Germline assignment: CDR1 MDHEN and CDR2 SYDVKM. V shed 11 bases and J shed 7 bases, with 18 bases lying between them. The CDR3 spells CAFHDTLKNSPLHF. The CDR3 DNA reads as TGTGCCTTCCACGACACCCTTAAGAATTCACCCCTCCACTTT.

This clone was seen only once. The chain carries TRBV5-8 and TRBJ1-1; 9 bases agree with TRBD1. CDR1 and CDR2 (germline): SGHTS, YDEGEE. The junction had 8 bases not matched to a gene; V was cut back by 3 bases and J by 5 bases. The CDR3 is 15 residues long. CDR3 loop: CASSSTDRGGTEAFF. CDR3 nucleotide sequence: TGTGCCAGCAGCTCGACGGACAGGGGTGGAACTGAAGCTTTCTTT.

This clone was recorded once. V usage is TRBV27 and J usage is TRBJ2-7, with 9 nucleotides matching TRBD1. CDR1 is MNHEY, CDR2 SMNVEV, per germline (reference sequence). The CDR3 loop spans 15 amino acids. V gave up 5 bases and J gave up 6 bases; unmatched junction bases: 11. The CDR3 loop reads CASSPPQGAFGEQYF. DNA for the CDR3: TGTGCCAGCAGTCCCCCACAGGGGGCTTTCGGCGAGCAGTACTTC.

V is TRBV4-2 and J is TRBJ2-1; perhaps TRBD1 as D (5 bases). Trimming removed 3 bases from V and 0 bases from J, with 12 bases in between. Germline V gives CDR1 LGHNA, CDR2 YNFKEQ. This CDR3 contains 16 residues. CDR3 residues: CASSQASTVSYNEQFF. DNA for the CDR3: TGTGCCAGCAGCCAGGCTTCGACAGTCTCCTACAATGAGCAGTTCTTC.

This chain connects TRBV6-2 or TRBV6-3 to TRBJ2-3; D might be TRBD1 or TRBD2, each matching 5 bases. CDR1 and CDR2 (germline): MNHEY, SVGEGT. The CDR3 is 14 amino acids. V was shortened by 2 bases and J by 5 bases, with 11 bases between the two germline ends. The CDR3 DNA is TGTGCCAGCAGTTACCGAGGGACCAGAGATACGCAGTATTTT. Amino acids: CASSYRGTRDTQYF.

This clone has a single count. The chain uses TRBV18 and TRBJ2-7; D might be TRBD2 (6 bases). The CDR3 runs to 14 residues. The germline V gene has CDR1 KGHSH and CDR2 LQKENI. Trimming took off 3 bases at V and 4 bases at J, with 13 bases between the two ends. The CDR3 DNA reads TGTGCCAGCTCACCCCTGGAGGGTGCATACGAGCAGTACTTC. This codes for CASSPLEGAYEQYF.

The rearrangement uses TRBV28 and TRBJ1-5, with D unresolved. The CDR3 is 12 residues long. V lost 4 bases to trimming and J lost 2 bases, with 3 bases between them. Germline V gene sequence: CDR1 MDHEN, CDR2 SYDVKM. This CDR3 is CASSWGNQPQHF. In DNA, the CDR3 is TGTGCCAGCAGTTGGGGCAATCAGCCCCAGCATTTT.

This chain connects TRBV7-9 to TRBJ2-2; TRBD2 aligns across 7 bases. V lost 3 bases, J lost 5 bases, and 12 bases stayed unmatched. The CDR3 spans 17 residues. CDR1 is SEHNR and CDR2 is FQNEAQ in the germline V gene (reference sequence). This CDR3 reads CASSFYGGRKYTGELFF. The DNA of the CDR3 is TGTGCCAGCAGCTTTTACGGCGGGAGAAAGTATACCGGGGAGCTGTTTTTT.

The chain carries TRBV24-1 and TRBJ2-2; no clear D. Germline CDR1 is KGHDR and CDR2 is SFDVKD. The V end lost 7 bases, the J end lost 3 bases, and 14 bases lay between the germline ends. The CDR3 totals 15 residues. The CDR3 nucleotides read TGTGCCACCAGGGCGGCAGACAAAGACACCGGGGAGCTGTTTTTT. Amino acid sequence: CATRAADKDTGELFF.

The chain employs TRBV6-4 and TRBJ2-1; TRBD2 matches 8 bases. V trimming: 0 bases; J trimming: 5 bases; junction bases outside the gene matches: 3. CDR1 is MRHNA, CDR2 SNTAGT, per germline. This CDR3 is 15 amino acids long. The CDR3 DNA reads as TGTGCCAGCAGTGACTCAGCGGGAGCGAACAATGAGCAGTTCTTC. It specifies CASSDSAGANNEQFF.